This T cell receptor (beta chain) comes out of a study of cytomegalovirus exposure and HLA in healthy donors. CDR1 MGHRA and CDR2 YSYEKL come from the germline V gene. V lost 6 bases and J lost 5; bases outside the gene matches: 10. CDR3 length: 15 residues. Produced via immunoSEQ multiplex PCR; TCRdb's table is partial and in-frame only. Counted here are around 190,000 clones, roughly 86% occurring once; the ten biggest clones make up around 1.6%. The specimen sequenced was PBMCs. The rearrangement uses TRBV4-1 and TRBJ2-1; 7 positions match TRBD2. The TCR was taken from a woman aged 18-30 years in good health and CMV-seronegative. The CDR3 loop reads CASSLFTSVNNEQFF. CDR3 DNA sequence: TGCGCCAGCAGTCTTTTTACTAGCGTCAACAATGAGCAGTTCTTC.